This T cell receptor beta chain came from a study of T cell responses to AZD1222 COVID-19 vaccine. Some clones are missing from TCRdb's copy, which holds only in-frame ones; the method was immunoSEQ multiplex PCR. The sample holds 200,000 or so clones; 75% to 90% are singletons and the top ten take about 6.1%. CDR3 length: 14 residues. Germline loops: CDR1 SEHNR, CDR2 FQNEAQ (reference sequence). V lost 6 bases and J lost 7; bases outside the gene matches: 8. The V gene is TRBV7-9, the J gene TRBJ1-2; 10 bases are shared with TRBD1. The sample was peripheral blood, taken on day 0 of AZD1222 vaccination. The sequence was obtained from an adult in good health. The CDR3 DNA is TGTGCCAGCAGATCAGGACAGGGGGTTGTTGGCTACACCTTC. Translation gives CASRSGQGVVGYTF.